Reported below is one T cell receptor beta chain. Per the study methods: For nucleated cells, counts were estimated from reference gene primer amplification. Profiled with immunoSEQ multiplex PCR; TCRdb holds only in-frame clones, not every one. V and J calls and clone size are those listed in that table; D and trimming were worked out from the DNA. This sample has about 280,000 clones, with under 90% found just once. The sample belongs to a study of blood T cell repertoires in COVID-19. Study at large: Samples representing acute and convalescent COVID-19 were sourced from the United States, Italy and Spain. PBMCs, B-cell-depleted T cells, or T cells were the source of the cDNA or gDNA that made up the material.

The clonotype was recovered from a woman in her twenties or thirties with COVID-19, enrolled during active disease. Material for sequencing was peripheral blood.

The CDR3 reads CAWSAGARGGELFF. In nucleotides, the CDR3 is TGTGCCTGGAGTGCTGGAGCTAGGGGCGGGGAGCTGTTTTTT. The chain combines TRBV30 with TRBJ2-2; a possible D gene is TRBD1 (5 bases). CDR3 length equals 14 residues. Germline CDR1 and CDR2: GTSNPN and SVGIG (reference sequence). The V gene lost 1 base and the J gene lost 7 bases, with 13 bases spanning the gap.